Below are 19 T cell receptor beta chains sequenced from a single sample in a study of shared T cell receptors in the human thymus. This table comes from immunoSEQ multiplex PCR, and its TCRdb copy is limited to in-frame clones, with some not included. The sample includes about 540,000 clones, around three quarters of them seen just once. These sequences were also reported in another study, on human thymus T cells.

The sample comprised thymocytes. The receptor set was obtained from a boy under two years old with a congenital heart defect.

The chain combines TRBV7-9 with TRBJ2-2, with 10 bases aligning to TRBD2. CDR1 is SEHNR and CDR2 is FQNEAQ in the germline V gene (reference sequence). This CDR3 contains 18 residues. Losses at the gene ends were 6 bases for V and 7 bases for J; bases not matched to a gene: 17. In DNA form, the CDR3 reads TGTGCCAGCAGGATACGTGAGCGGGAGGGCCTTCCTGGCGGGGAGCTGTTTTTT. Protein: CASRIREREGLPGGELFF. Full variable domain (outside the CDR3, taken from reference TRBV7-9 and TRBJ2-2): DTGVSQNPRHKITKRGQNVTFRCDPISEHNRLYWYRQTLGQGPEFLTYFQNEAQLEKSRLLSDRFSAERPKGSFSTLEIQRTEQGDSAMYLCASRIREREGLPGGELFFGEGSRLTVL.

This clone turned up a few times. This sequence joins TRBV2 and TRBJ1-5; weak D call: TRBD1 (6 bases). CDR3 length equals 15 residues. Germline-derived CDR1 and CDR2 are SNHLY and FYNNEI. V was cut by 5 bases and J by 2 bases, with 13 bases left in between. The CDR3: CASSTQGVGNQPQHF. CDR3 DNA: TGTGCCAGCAGTACACAGGGAGTGGGCAATCAGCCCCAGCATTTT.

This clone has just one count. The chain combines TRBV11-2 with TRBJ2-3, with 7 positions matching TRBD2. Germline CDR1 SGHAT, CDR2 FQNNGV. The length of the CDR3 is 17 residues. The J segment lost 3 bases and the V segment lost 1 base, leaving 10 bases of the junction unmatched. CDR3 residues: CASSLVGTSSGTDTQYF. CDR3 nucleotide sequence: TGTGCCAGCAGCTTAGTGGGCACATCTAGCGGTACAGATACGCAGTATTTT. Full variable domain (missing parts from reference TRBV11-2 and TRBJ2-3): EAGVAQSPRYKIIEKRQSVAFWCNPISGHATLYWYQQILGQGPKLLIQFQNNGVVDDSQLPKDRFSAERLKGVDSTLKIQPAKLEDSAVYLCASSLVGTSSGTDTQYFGPGTRLTVL.

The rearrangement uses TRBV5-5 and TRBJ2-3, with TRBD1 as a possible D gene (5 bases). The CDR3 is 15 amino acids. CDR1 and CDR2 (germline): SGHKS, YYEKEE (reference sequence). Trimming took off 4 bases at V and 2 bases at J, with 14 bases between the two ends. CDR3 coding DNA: TGTGCCAGCAGCCCCCGACAGAACCTCACAGATACGCAGTATTTT. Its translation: CASSPRQNLTDTQYF.

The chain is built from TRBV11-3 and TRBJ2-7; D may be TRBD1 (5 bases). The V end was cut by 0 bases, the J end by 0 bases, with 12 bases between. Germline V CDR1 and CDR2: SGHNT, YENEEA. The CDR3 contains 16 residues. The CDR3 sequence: CASSLERQHSSYEQYF. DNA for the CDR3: TGTGCCAGCAGCTTAGAGCGACAGCATAGCTCCTACGAGCAGTACTTC.

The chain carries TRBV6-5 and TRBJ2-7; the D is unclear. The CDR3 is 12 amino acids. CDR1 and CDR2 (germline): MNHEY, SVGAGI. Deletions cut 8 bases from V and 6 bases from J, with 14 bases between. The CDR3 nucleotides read TGTGCCAGCCAATCGGCGGTTGGCGAGCAGTACTTC. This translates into CASQSAVGEQYF.

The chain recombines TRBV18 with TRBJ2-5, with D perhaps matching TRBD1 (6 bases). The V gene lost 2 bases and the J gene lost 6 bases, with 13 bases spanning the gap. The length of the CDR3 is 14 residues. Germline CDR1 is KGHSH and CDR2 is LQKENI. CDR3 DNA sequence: TGTGCCAGCTCACCAGAGACAGGCAGCCAGACCCAGTACTTC. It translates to CASSPETGSQTQYF. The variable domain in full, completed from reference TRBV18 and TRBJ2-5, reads NAGVMQNPRHLVRRRGQEARLRCSPMKGHSHVYWYRQLPEEGLKFMVYLQKENIIDESGMPKERFSAEFPKEGPSILRIQQVVRGDSAAYFCASSPETGSQTQYFGPGTRLLVL.

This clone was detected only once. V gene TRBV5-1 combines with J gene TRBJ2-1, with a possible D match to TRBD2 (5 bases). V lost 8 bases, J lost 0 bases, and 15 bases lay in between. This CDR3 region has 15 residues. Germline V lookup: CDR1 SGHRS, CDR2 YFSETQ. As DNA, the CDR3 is TGCGCCAGGTACGGGGAGCACCGCTCCTACAATGAGCAGTTCTTC. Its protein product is CARYGEHRSYNEQFF.

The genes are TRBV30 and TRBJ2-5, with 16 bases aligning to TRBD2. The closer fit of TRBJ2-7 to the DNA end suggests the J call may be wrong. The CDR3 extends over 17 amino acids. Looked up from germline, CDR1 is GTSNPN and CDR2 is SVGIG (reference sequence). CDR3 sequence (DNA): TGTGCCTGGAGTGGGCCTGGGACTAGCGGGAGGGCCTACGAGCAGTACTTC. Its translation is CAWSGPGTSGRAYEQYF.

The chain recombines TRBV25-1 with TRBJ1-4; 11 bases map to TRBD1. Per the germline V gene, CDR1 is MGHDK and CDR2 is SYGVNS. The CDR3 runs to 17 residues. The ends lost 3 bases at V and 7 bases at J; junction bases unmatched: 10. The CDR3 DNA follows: TGTGCCAGCAGTGACGAGGACAGGGGGCGGGAGACTGAAAAACTGTTTTTT. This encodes CASSDEDRGRETEKLFF. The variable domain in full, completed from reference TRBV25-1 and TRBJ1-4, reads EADIYQTPRYLVIGTGKKITLECSQTMGHDKMYWYQQDPGMELHLIHYSYGVNSTEKGDLSSESTVSRIRTEHFPLTLESARPSHTSQYLCASSDEDRGRETEKLFFGSGTQLSVL.

In DNA form, the CDR3 reads TGTGCCAGCAGTTTAAGGGACAGGGGGCTGGATACGCAGTATTTT. Residues: CASSLRDRGLDTQYF. The V call is TRBV27, the J call TRBJ2-3; 12 nucleotides align to TRBD1. The CDR3 is made up of 15 amino acids. CDR1 and CDR2 (germline): MNHEY, SMNVEV (reference sequence). V dropped 2 bases and J dropped 6; count of bases not matched to a gene: 3.

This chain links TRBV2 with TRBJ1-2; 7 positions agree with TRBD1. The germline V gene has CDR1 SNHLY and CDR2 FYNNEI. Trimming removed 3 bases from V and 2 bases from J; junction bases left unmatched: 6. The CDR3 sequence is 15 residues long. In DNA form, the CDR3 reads TGTGCCAGCAGTGATCAGACAGGGACAAACTATGGCTACACCTTC. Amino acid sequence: CASSDQTGTNYGYTF.

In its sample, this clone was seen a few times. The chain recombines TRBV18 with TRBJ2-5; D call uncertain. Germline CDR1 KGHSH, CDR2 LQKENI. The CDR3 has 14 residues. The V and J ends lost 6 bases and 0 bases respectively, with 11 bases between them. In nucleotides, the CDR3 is TGTGCCAGCTCTGCCCGCGAGTACCAAGAGACCCAGTACTTC. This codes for CASSAREYQETQYF.

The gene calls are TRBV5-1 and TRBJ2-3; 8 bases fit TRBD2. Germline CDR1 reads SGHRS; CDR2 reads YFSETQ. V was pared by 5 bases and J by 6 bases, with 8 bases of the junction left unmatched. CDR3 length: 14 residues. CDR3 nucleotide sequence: TGCGCCAGCAGTGGCGGGAGGAATCCGGATACGCAGTATTTT. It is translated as CASSGGRNPDTQYF.

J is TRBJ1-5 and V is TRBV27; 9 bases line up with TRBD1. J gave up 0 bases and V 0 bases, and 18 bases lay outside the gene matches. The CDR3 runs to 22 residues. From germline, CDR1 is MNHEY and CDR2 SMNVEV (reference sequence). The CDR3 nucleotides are TGTGCCAGCAGTTTATCGACCCCCGGGACAGGGCTCGGGGGTCGTAGCAATCAGCCCCAGCATTTT. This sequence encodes CASSLSTPGTGLGGRSNQPQHF.

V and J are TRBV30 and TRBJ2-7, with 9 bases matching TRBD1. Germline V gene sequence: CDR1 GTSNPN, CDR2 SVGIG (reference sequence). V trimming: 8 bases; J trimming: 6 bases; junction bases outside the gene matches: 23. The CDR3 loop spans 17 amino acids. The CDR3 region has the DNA TGTGCCATCGGGACAGGGAACCGTGATCGGTGGGGTTTCGAGCAGTACTTC. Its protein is CAIGTGNRDRWGFEQYF.

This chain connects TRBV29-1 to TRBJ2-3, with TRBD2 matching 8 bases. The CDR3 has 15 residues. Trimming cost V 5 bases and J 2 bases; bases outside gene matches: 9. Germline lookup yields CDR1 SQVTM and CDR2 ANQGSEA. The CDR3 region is CSVRLREASTDTQYF. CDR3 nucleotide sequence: TGCAGCGTTCGATTGCGGGAGGCTTCCACAGATACGCAGTATTTT.

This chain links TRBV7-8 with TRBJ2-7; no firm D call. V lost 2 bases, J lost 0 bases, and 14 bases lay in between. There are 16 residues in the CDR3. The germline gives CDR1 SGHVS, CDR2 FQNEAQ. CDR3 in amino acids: CASSLSGLISSYEQYF. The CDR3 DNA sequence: TGTGCCAGCAGCTTATCAGGCCTCATCAGCTCCTACGAGCAGTACTTC.

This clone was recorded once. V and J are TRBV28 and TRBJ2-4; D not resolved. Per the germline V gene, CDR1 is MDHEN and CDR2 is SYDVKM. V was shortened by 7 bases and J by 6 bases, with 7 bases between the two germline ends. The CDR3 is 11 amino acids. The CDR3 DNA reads TGTGCCAGCATTTCCCGAAACATTCAGTACTTC. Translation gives CASISRNIQYF.